The 19 T cell receptor beta chains reported below all come from one sample, sequenced in a study of brain T cells in children with intractable seizures. TCRdb's copy holds only in-frame clones and misses some; the assay was immunoSEQ multiplex PCR. The sample yields 340,000 or so clones, more than 85% seen once. Stated time point: blood from clinic visit 5 months post-surgery; TSC patient then seizure free. This material consisted of peripheral blood, taken 4 to 5 months after surgery. These receptors came from a boy in the first two years of life with tuberous sclerosis and intractable seizures.

This clone was seen a single time. The rearrangement joins TRBV12-3 or TRBV12-4 to TRBJ1-3, with D unresolved. V shed 2 bases and J shed 6 bases, with 5 bases lying between them. The CDR3 is made up of 12 amino acids. CDR3 sequence (DNA): TGTGCCAGCAGTTTAAGATTAAACACCATATATTTT. Protein sequence: CASSLRLNTIYF.

This rearrangement joins TRBV6-1 to TRBJ1-5, with D unresolved. This CDR3 region has 13 residues. CDR1 is MNHNS, CDR2 SASEGT, per germline. V was shortened by 2 bases and J by 7 bases, with 9 bases between the two germline ends. CDR3 nucleotide sequence: TGTGCCAGCAGTGAAAGGGAAAACCAGCCCCAGCATTTT. Translating it yields CASSERENQPQHF.

The chain couples TRBV19 to TRBJ2-1; D is undetermined. V was shortened by 0 bases and J by 0 bases, with 9 bases between the two germline ends. CDR1 and CDR2 from the germline V gene are LNHDA and SQIVND (reference sequence). CDR3 length: 16 residues. The CDR3 loop is CASSIDVTGSYNEQFF. As DNA, the CDR3 is TGTGCCAGTAGTATAGATGTAACGGGCTCCTACAATGAGCAGTTCTTC. Variable domain in full (rest from reference TRBV19 and TRBJ2-1): DGGITQSPKYLFRKEGQNVTLSCEQNLNHDAMYWYRQDPGQGLRLIYYSQIVNDFQKGDIAEGYSVSREKKESFPLTVTSAQKNPTAFYLCASSIDVTGSYNEQFFGPGTRLTVL.

The chain combines TRBV30 with TRBJ1-1; D gene unclear. Germline values: CDR1 GTSNPN, CDR2 SVGIG (reference sequence). The CDR3 covers 12 residues. Trimming left V 4 bases short and J 1 base short, with 7 bases between. In DNA, the CDR3 is TGTGCCTGGACCCATACGAACACTGAAGCTTTCTTT. This translates into CAWTHTNTEAFF. The whole variable domain, filled in from reference TRBV30 and TRBJ1-1, reads SQTIHQWPATLVQPVGSPLSLECTVEGTSNPNLYWYRQAAGRGLQLLFYSVGIGQISSEVPQNLSASRPQDRQFILSSKKLLLSDSGFYLCAWTHTNTEAFFGQGTRLTVV.

The J gene is TRBJ1-2, the V gene TRBV24-1; 7 positions agree with TRBD1. The CDR3 consists of 14 residues. Germline V CDR1 and CDR2: KGHDR, SFDVKD. J was trimmed by 7 bases and V by 0 bases; bases with no gene match: 4. Here the CDR3 reads CATSDLGGQSGYTF. The CDR3 DNA reads TGTGCCACCAGTGATTTGGGGGGACAGAGTGGCTACACCTTC.

The CDR3 DNA sequence: TGTGCCAGCAGCTTGAAGTCGAACAATCAGCCCCAGCATTTT. This gives the protein CASSLKSNNQPQHF. This chain connects TRBV5-6 to TRBJ1-5; D remains unclear. CDR1 SGHDT and CDR2 YYEEEE come from the germline V gene. CDR3 size: 14 residues. V lost 1 base, J lost 3 bases, and 8 bases lay in between. Full variable domain (missing parts from reference TRBV5-6 and TRBJ1-5): DAGVTQSPTHLIKTRGQQVTLRCSPKSGHDTVSWYQQALGQGPQFIFQYYEEEERQRGNFPDRFSGHQFPNYSSELNVNALLLGDSALYLCASSLKSNNQPQHFGDGTRLSIL.

The chain combines TRBV24-1 with TRBJ1-4; no clear D. V lost 3 bases and J 8 bases, leaving 9 bases between the germline ends. CDR3 length: 13 amino acids. The germline gives CDR1 KGHDR, CDR2 SFDVKD. Here the CDR3 reads CATSDLSTEKLFF. The CDR3 bases are TGTGCCACCAGTGATCTGTCGACAGAAAAACTGTTTTTT.

This clone was counted only a few times. The chain recombines TRBV19 with TRBJ1-3, with D possibly matching TRBD1 (5 bases). The CDR3 is 15 amino acids. V was shortened by 6 bases and J by 2 bases, with 14 bases between the two germline ends. Looked up from germline, CDR1 is LNHDA and CDR2 is SQIVND (reference sequence). This chain's CDR3 is CASSQPSGAGNTIYF. CDR3 sequence (DNA): TGTGCCAGTAGCCAACCGTCGGGGGCTGGAAACACCATATATTTT.

The chain uses TRBV30 and TRBJ1-6; 10 positions agree with TRBD1. V dropped 5 bases and J dropped 8; count of bases not matched to a gene: 12. CDR1 GTSNPN and CDR2 SVGIG come from the germline V gene (reference sequence). The CDR3 is 16 amino acids. Written as DNA, the CDR3 is TGTGCCTGGTGGGTGTCGGGACAGGGGAGATATTCACCCCTCCACTTT. Translating gives CAWWVSGQGRYSPLHF.

V usage is TRBV3-1 (or the pseudogene TRBV3-2) and J usage is TRBJ2-3; D is unresolved. From germline, CDR1 is LGHDT and CDR2 YNNKEL (reference sequence). With 5 bases removed from V and 0 bases from J, the gap between germline ends came to 6 bases. The CDR3 has 13 residues. The CDR3: CASSLTSTDTQYF. DNA of the CDR3: TGTGCCAGCAGCTTGACAAGCACAGATACGCAGTATTTT.

The chain links TRBV5-4 to TRBJ2-3; D uncertain. This CDR3 is built from 11 residues. Per germline, CDR1 SGHNT and CDR2 YYREEE (reference sequence). Trimming removed 4 bases at V and 4 bases at J, with 4 bases between. DNA for the CDR3: TGTGCCAGCAGCCGAGCAGATACGCAGTATTTT. Translating it yields CASSRADTQYF. The complete variable domain, with remaining parts taken from reference TRBV5-4 and TRBJ2-3, reads ETGVTQSPTHLIKTRGQQVTLRCSSQSGHNTVSWYQQALGQGPQFIFQYYREEENGRGNFPPRFSGLQFPNYSSELNVNALELDDSALYLCASSRADTQYFGPGTRLTVL.

The chain combines TRBV7-3 with TRBJ2-3, with a possible D match to TRBD2 (6 bases). Trimming stripped 0 bases from V and 4 bases from J, with 17 bases between. Germline loops: CDR1 SGHTA, CDR2 FQGTGA. The CDR3 sequence is 17 residues long. CDR3 sequence reads: CASSLTGERVDADTQYF. For the CDR3, the DNA is TGTGCCAGCAGCTTAACAGGAGAGCGGGTGGATGCAGATACGCAGTATTTT.

This clone was seen once. The genes are TRBV5-8 and TRBJ2-7, with D uncertain. Germline lookup yields CDR1 SGHTS and CDR2 YDEGEE. This CDR3 spans 13 amino acids. With 1 base removed from V and 5 bases from J, the gap between germline ends came to 10 bases. This chain's CDR3 is CASSLRALNEQYF. DNA of the CDR3: TGTGCCAGCAGCTTGCGGGCGCTCAACGAGCAGTACTTC.

This chain links TRBV24-1 with TRBJ1-2, with 9 bases matching TRBD1. V lost 6 bases to trimming and J lost 8 bases; unmatched junction nucleotides: 3. The CDR3 is made up of 12 amino acids. Germline CDR1 and CDR2: KGHDR and SFDVKD. CDR3 DNA: TGTGCCACCAGTAGGACAGGGGACGGCTACACCTTC. Its translation: CATSRTGDGYTF.

The chain carries TRBV6-5 and TRBJ2-3; 7 bases agree with TRBD1. J lost 4 bases, V lost 5 bases, and 6 bases had no gene match. Germline CDR1 reads MNHEY; CDR2 reads SVGAGI. The CDR3 is 14 amino acids. The CDR3, as DNA: TGTGCCAGCAGTAGGGGGCAGGGCCCAGATACGCAGTATTTT. This codes for CASSRGQGPDTQYF.

The chain combines TRBV7-6 with TRBJ1-2, with D unclear. This CDR3 is built from 15 residues. In germline, CDR1 is SGHVS, CDR2 FNYEAQ. V gave up 1 base and J gave up 0 bases, with 9 bases separating them. CDR3 region: CASSLGVSSNYGYTF. In DNA form, the CDR3 reads TGTGCCAGCAGCTTAGGTGTCAGTTCTAACTATGGCTACACCTTC.

This clone was seen only once. The chain recombines TRBV5-8 with TRBJ2-3, with 13 bases fitting TRBD2. V was clipped by 6 bases and J by 0 bases; unmatched bases: 7. Germline values: CDR1 SGHTS, CDR2 YDEGEE. The CDR3 contains 17 residues. The CDR3 bases are TGTGCCAGCACCAGACTAGCGGGAGGCACTAGCACAGATACGCAGTATTTT. Its protein is CASTRLAGGTSTDTQYF.

V gene TRBV6-4 combines with J gene TRBJ1-5; the D is unclear. CDR3 length: 14 residues. Deletions cut 5 bases from V and 6 bases from J, with 14 bases between. Germline CDR1 and CDR2: MRHNA and SNTAGT. DNA of the CDR3: TGTGCCAGCAGTCTCGAAGGGAGAGCTCAGCCCCAGCATTTT. Protein sequence: CASSLEGRAQPQHF.

This chain joins TRBV5-1 and TRBJ1-6; D is ambiguous. From germline, CDR1 is SGHRS and CDR2 YFSETQ. V was shortened by 4 bases and J by 0 bases, with 8 bases between the two germline ends. The CDR3 has 15 residues. The CDR3 coding sequence is TGCGCCAGCAGCCCCGACTCCTCCTATAATTCACCCCTCCACTTT. Translated: CASSPDSSYNSPLHF.